The sequence of this T cell receptor beta chain was determined in a study of cytomegalovirus exposure and HLA in healthy donors. Only a few counts were recorded for this clone. The CDR3 is made up of 14 amino acids. Germline V gene lookup returns CDR1 SGHRS and CDR2 YFSETQ. The ends lost 7 bases at V and 4 bases at J; junction bases unmatched: 9. TCRdb keeps only in-frame clones here, not all; method: immunoSEQ multiplex PCR. The profile shows some 86,000 clones, approximately 94% of them singletons. This rearrangement joins TRBV5-1 to TRBJ1-1, with 8 bases matching TRBD1. Material for sequencing was PBMCs. The receptor comes from a woman aged 30 to 39 in good health and CMV-seronegative. The CDR3, as DNA: TGCGCCAGCGGTCGGGCAGGGGGCGGCACTGAAGCTTTCTTT. Translated, it gives CASGRAGGGTEAFF.